The clone carrying this TCR beta chain has at least ten counts. Some clones are missing from TCRdb's copy, which holds only in-frame ones; the method was immunoSEQ multiplex PCR. The sample carries 120,000 or so clones, roughly 70% recorded once. This sample was taken from a study of blood T cell repertoires in COVID-19. Across the study: Some COVID-19 samples were acute and others convalescent; all came from the United States, Italy and Spain.

The clonotype comes from a human donor with acute or convalescent COVID-19. The donor label of this sample is uncertain. The sample comprised peripheral blood.

The CDR3 loop reads CAISEGTASFGNTIYF. The CDR3 DNA sequence: TGTGCCATCAGTGAGGGGACAGCCTCTTTTGGAAACACCATATATTTT. The chain recombines TRBV10-3 with TRBJ1-3; 7 bases line up with TRBD1. Losses at the gene ends were 2 bases for V and 3 bases for J; bases not matched to a gene: 7. The CDR3 contains 16 residues. CDR1 ENHRY and CDR2 SYGVKD come from the germline V gene.